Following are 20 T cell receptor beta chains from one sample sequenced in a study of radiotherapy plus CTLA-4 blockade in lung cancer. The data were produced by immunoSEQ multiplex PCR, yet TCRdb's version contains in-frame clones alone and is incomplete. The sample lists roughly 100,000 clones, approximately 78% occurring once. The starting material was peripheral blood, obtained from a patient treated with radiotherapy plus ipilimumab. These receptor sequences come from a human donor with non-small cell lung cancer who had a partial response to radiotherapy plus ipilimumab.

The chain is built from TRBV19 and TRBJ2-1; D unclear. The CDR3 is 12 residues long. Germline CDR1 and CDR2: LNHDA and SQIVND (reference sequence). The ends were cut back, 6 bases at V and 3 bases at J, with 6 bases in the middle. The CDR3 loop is CASSGYYNEQFF. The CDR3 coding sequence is TGTGCCAGTAGCGGGTACTACAATGAGCAGTTCTTC.

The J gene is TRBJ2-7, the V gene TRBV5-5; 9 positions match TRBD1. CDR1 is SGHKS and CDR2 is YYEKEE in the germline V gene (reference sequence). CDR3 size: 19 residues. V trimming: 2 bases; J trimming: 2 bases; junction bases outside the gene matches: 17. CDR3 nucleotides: TGTGCCAGCAGCTTTCCCCACGCTTGGACCAGACAGGGGGCCTACGAGCAGTACTTC. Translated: CASSFPHAWTRQGAYEQYF.

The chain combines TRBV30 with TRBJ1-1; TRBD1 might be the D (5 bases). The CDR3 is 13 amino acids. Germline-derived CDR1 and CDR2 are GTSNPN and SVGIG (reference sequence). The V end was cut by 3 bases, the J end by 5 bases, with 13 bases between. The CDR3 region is CAWRAPGGTEAFF. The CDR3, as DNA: TGTGCCTGGAGGGCCCCGGGGGGTACTGAAGCTTTCTTT.

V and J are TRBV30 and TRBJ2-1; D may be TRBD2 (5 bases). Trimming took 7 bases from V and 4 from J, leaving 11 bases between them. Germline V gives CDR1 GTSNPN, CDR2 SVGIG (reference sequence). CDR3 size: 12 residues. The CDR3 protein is CASFTGYNEQFF. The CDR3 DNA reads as TGTGCCTCCTTTACGGGGTACAATGAGCAGTTCTTC. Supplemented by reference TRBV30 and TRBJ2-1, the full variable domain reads SQTIHQWPATLVQPVGSPLSLECTVEGTSNPNLYWYRQAAGRGLQLLFYSVGIGQISSEVPQNLSASRPQDRQFILSSKKLLLSDSGFYLCASFTGYNEQFFGPGTRLTVL.

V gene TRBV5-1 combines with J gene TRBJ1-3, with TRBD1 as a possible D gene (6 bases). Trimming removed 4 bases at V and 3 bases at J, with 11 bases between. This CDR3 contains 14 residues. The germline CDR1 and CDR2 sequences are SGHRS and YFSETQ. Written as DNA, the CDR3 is TGCGCCAGCAGCGAACAGGGTATTGGAAACACCATATATTTT. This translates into CASSEQGIGNTIYF.

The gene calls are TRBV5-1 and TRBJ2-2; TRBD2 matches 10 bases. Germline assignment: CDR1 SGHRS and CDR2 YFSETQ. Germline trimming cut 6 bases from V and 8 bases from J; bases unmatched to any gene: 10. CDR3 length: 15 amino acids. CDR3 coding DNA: TGCGCCAGCACCCCGGCTAGCGGGAGTATTGGGGAGCTGTTTTTT. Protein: CASTPASGSIGELFF.

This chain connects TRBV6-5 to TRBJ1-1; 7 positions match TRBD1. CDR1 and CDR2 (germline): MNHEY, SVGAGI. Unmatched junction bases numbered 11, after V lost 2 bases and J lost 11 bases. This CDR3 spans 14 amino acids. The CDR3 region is CASSYGPGQSRAFF. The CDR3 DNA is TGTGCCAGCAGTTACGGACCGGGACAGTCCCGCGCTTTCTTT.

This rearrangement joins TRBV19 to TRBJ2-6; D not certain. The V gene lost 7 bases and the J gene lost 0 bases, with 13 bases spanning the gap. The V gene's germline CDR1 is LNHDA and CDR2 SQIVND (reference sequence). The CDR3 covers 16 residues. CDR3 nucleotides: TGTGCCAGTAATAAGTATGAGAGCTCTGGGGCCAACGTCCTGACTTTC. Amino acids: CASNKYESSGANVLTF.

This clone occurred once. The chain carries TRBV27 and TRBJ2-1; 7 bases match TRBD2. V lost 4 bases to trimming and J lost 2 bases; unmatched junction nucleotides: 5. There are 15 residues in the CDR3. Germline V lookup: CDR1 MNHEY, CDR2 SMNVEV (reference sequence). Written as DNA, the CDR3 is TGTGCCAGCAGTTCCGGGAGGATCGCCTACAATGAGCAGTTCTTC. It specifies CASSSGRIAYNEQFF.

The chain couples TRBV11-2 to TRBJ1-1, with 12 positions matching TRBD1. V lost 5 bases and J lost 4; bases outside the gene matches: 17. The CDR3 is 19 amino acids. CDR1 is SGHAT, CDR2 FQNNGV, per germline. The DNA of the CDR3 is TGTGCCAGCAGCCGCTTCGGGACAGGGGGCCTGGTTAGGAGCACTGAAGCTTTCTTT. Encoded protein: CASSRFGTGGLVRSTEAFF. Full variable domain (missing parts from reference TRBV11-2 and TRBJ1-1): EAGVAQSPRYKIIEKRQSVAFWCNPISGHATLYWYQQILGQGPKLLIQFQNNGVVDDSQLPKDRFSAERLKGVDSTLKIQPAKLEDSAVYLCASSRFGTGGLVRSTEAFFGQGTRLTVV.

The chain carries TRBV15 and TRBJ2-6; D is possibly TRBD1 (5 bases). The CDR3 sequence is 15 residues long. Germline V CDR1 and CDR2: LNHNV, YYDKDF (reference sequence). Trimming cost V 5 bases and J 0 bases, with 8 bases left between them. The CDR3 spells CATSGQSSGANVLTF. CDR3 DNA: TGTGCCACCAGCGGACAAAGCTCTGGGGCCAACGTCCTGACTTTC. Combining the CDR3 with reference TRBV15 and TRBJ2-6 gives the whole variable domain DAMVIQNPRYQVTQFGKPVTLSCSQTLNHNVMYWYQQKSSQAPKLLFHYYDKDFNNEADTPDNFQSRRPNTSFCFLDIRSPGLGDTAMYLCATSGQSSGANVLTFGAGSRLTVL.

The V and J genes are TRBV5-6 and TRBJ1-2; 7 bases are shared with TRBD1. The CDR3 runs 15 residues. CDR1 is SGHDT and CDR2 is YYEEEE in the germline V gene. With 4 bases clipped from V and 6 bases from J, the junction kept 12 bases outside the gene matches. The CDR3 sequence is CASSPRTGAVNGYTF. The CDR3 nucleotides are TGTGCCAGCAGCCCCCGGACAGGCGCGGTCAATGGCTACACCTTC.

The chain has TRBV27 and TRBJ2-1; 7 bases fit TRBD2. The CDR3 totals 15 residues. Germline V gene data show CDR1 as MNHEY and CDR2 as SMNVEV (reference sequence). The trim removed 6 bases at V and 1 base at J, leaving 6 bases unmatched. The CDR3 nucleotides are TGTGCCAGCAGACCACTAGCGATATCCTACAATGAGCAGTTCTTC. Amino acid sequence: CASRPLAISYNEQFF.

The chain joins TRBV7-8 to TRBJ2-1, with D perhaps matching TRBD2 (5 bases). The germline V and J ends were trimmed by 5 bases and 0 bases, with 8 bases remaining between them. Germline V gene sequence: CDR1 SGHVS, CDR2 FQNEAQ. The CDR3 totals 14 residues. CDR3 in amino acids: CASSLGVSYNEQFF. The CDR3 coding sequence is TGTGCCAGCAGCCTCGGGGTCTCCTACAATGAGCAGTTCTTC.

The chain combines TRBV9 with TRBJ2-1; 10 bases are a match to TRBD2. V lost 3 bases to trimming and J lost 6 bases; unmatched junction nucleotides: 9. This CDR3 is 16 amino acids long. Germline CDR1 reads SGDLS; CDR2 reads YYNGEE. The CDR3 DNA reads TGTGCCAGCAGCGAATCGGGACTAGCGATCGTCAATGAGCAGTTCTTC. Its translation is CASSESGLAIVNEQFF.

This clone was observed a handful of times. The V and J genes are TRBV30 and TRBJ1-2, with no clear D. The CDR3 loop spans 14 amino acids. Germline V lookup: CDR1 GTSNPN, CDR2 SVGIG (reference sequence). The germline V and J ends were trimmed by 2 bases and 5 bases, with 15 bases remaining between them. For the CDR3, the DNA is TGTGCCTGGAGTACGCCAAGCGTCATATATGGCTACACCTTC. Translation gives CAWSTPSVIYGYTF.

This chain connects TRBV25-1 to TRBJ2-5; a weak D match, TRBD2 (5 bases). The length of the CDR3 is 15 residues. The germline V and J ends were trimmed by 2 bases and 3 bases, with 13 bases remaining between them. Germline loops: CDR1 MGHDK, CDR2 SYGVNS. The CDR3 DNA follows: TGTGCCAGCAGTGAAGCGAGCGGCCTTAAAGAGACCCAGTACTTC. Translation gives CASSEASGLKETQYF.

CDR3 bases: TGTGCCAGCGGAACTAGCGGGAGTGGCAATGAGCAGTTCTTC. It codes for CASGTSGSGNEQFF. The J gene is TRBJ2-1, the V gene TRBV7-9, with 11 bases aligning to TRBD2. V shed 8 bases, J shed 6 bases, and the junction held 6 bases outside the gene matches. The CDR3 consists of 14 residues. The V gene's germline CDR1 is SEHNR and CDR2 FQNEAQ (reference sequence).

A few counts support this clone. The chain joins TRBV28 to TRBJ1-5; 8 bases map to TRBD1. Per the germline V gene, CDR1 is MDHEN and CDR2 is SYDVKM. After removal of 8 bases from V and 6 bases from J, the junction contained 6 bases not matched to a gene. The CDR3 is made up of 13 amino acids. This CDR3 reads CASARGLGQPQHF. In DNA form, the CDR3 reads TGTGCCAGCGCCAGGGGGCTCGGTCAGCCCCAGCATTTT. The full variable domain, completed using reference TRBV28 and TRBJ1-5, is DVKVTQSSRYLVKRTGEKVFLECVQDMDHENMFWYRQDPGLGLRLIYFSYDVKMKEKGDIPEGYSVSREKKERFSLILESASTNQTSMYLCASARGLGQPQHFGDGTRLSIL.

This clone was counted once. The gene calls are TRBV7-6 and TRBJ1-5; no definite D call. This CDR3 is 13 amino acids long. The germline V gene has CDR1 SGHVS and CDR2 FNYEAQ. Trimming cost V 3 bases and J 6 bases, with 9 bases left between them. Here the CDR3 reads CASSFDKSQPQHF. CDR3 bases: TGTGCCAGCAGCTTTGACAAAAGTCAGCCCCAGCATTTT.